This TCR beta chain is drawn from a study of control samples from healthy donors and cancer patients. Sequencing used immunoSEQ multiplex PCR; TCRdb keeps in-frame clones, though not all of them. This table holds over 150,000 clones, over 95% found once. The material sequenced was blood. This TCR was recovered from a woman in her thirties in good health.

The CDR3 region is CASSPSAGGSYEQYF. The CDR3 region has the DNA TGTGCCAGCTCACCCTCCGCGGGGGGAAGCTACGAGCAGTACTTC. The gene calls are TRBV18 and TRBJ2-7; 8 nucleotides line up with TRBD2. The CDR3 is 15 residues long. Trimming cost V 3 bases and J 3 bases; bases outside gene matches: 7. The germline V gene encodes CDR1 KGHSH and CDR2 LQKENI. The full variable domain, with the rest looked up from reference TRBV18 and TRBJ2-7, is NAGVMQNPRHLVRRRGQEARLRCSPMKGHSHVYWYRQLPEEGLKFMVYLQKENIIDESGMPKERFSAEFPKEGPSILRIQQVVRGDSAAYFCASSPSAGGSYEQYFGPGTRLTVT.